A single sample is the source of the 32 T cell receptor beta chains below, sequenced in a study of blood T cell repertoires in COVID-19. Libraries were prepared by immunoSEQ multiplex PCR; TCRdb keeps only in-frame clonotypes and omits some of them. The top ten hold more than 15% of the sample, which has about 82,000 clones, 85% seen once. The sample comprised peripheral blood. These receptors all come from a man older than 75 with active or convalescent COVID-19.

A single count supports this clone. The chain combines TRBV3-1 (or the pseudogene TRBV3-2) with TRBJ1-3, with D unclear. Germline V gives CDR1 LGHDT, CDR2 YNNKEL (reference sequence). V lost 4 bases and J 1 base, leaving 20 bases between the germline ends. The CDR3 contains 18 residues. CDR3 loop: CASSPTVGVGLSGNTIYF. Written as DNA, the CDR3 is TGTGCCAGCAGCCCGACGGTGGGAGTGGGCCTATCTGGAAACACCATATATTTT.

This chain joins TRBV23-1 and TRBJ2-1; 7 nucleotides match TRBD1. TRBV23-1 is an open reading frame, and its role is uncertain. The CDR3 extends over 16 amino acids. V gave up 4 bases and J gave up 5 bases; unmatched junction bases: 11. The CDR3 region is CASSRIDREPNNEQFF. CDR3 sequence (DNA): TGCGCCAGCAGTCGGATCGACAGGGAGCCCAACAATGAGCAGTTCTTC.

The chain carries TRBV5-4 and TRBJ2-1; 11 bases are shared with TRBD2. Germline CDR1 is SGHNT and CDR2 is YYREEE (reference sequence). The trim removed 1 base at V and 8 bases at J, leaving 8 bases unmatched. This CDR3 region has 16 residues. Written as DNA, the CDR3 is TGTGCCAGCAGCTTGACTAGCGGGAGCGCCGTTGATGAGCAGTTCTTC. This codes for CASSLTSGSAVDEQFF.

V gene TRBV6-2 or TRBV6-3 combines with J gene TRBJ2-1, with D uncertain. Trimming removed 0 bases at V and 15 bases at J, with 12 bases between. The CDR3 is 12 amino acids. Germline V gives CDR1 MNHEY, CDR2 SVGEGT. The CDR3 loop reads CASSYSTPLRFF. Written as DNA, the CDR3 is TGTGCCAGCAGTTACTCTACCCCTCTGCGGTTCTTC.

The CDR3 is CASSPPTGGYGYTF. CDR3 coding DNA: TGCGCCAGCAGCCCTCCAACAGGGGGTTATGGCTACACCTTC. The chain links TRBV5-1 to TRBJ1-2, with 8 bases that match TRBD1. The J segment lost 5 bases and the V segment lost 4 bases, leaving 7 bases of the junction unmatched. In germline, CDR1 is SGHRS, CDR2 YFSETQ. The CDR3 contains 14 residues.

V usage is TRBV3-1 (or the pseudogene TRBV3-2) and J usage is TRBJ2-1; TRBD2 matches at 8 bases. V trimming: 2 bases; J trimming: 0 bases; junction bases outside the gene matches: 0. This CDR3 contains 15 residues. Germline CDR1 reads LGHDT; CDR2 reads YNNKEL (reference sequence). The CDR3 reads CASSQSGSSYNEQFF. The CDR3 DNA reads TGTGCCAGCAGCCAAAGCGGGAGCTCCTACAATGAGCAGTTCTTC.

The chain is built from TRBV28 and TRBJ1-2; TRBD1 matches 7 bases. The V segment lost 7 bases and the J segment 8 bases; nucleotides outside the gene matches: 10. The CDR3 runs 13 residues. The germline V gene has CDR1 MDHEN and CDR2 SYDVKM. The CDR3, as DNA: TGTGCCAGCACCCCCGACAGGGCCAGGGGCTACACCTTC. Protein product: CASTPDRARGYTF.

This clone was observed once. V is TRBV20-1 and J is TRBJ1-6, with D perhaps matching TRBD1 (6 bases). The V end was cut by 3 bases, the J end by 0 bases, with 15 bases between. CDR3 size: 17 residues. The V gene's germline CDR1 is DFQATT and CDR2 SNEGSKA (reference sequence). The DNA of the CDR3 is TGCAGTGCTAGTGCTCAGGGGATCGCCTCCTATAATTCACCCCTCCACTTT. Amino acid sequence: CSASAQGIASYNSPLHF.

This chain connects TRBV20-1 to TRBJ2-1; D uncertain. The germline V gene has CDR1 DFQATT and CDR2 SNEGSKA (reference sequence). CDR3 length: 11 amino acids. The CDR3 region has the DNA TGCAGCGGTTTGGCCTACAATGAGCAGTTCTTC. Translation gives CSGLAYNEQFF.

The chain links TRBV30 to TRBJ2-5; 9 bases are a match to TRBD1. J was trimmed by 5 bases and V by 1 base; bases with no gene match: 8. The CDR3 contains 15 residues. Germline lookup yields CDR1 GTSNPN and CDR2 SVGIG (reference sequence). The CDR3 region is CAWSGGTGGLETQYF. The DNA for the CDR3 is TGTGCCTGGAGTGGGGGAACAGGGGGCCTGGAGACCCAGTACTTC.

The rearrangement joins TRBV11-2 to TRBJ2-4; 7 bases line up with TRBD1. Germline CDR1 and CDR2: SGHAT and FQNNGV. After removal of 5 bases from V and 7 bases from J, the junction contained 5 bases not matched to a gene. The CDR3 consists of 13 residues. The CDR3 loop is CASSETGWNIQYF. CDR3 in DNA: TGTGCCAGCAGCGAGACAGGGTGGAACATTCAGTACTTC. Full variable domain (missing parts from reference TRBV11-2 and TRBJ2-4): EAGVAQSPRYKIIEKRQSVAFWCNPISGHATLYWYQQILGQGPKLLIQFQNNGVVDDSQLPKDRFSAERLKGVDSTLKIQPAKLEDSAVYLCASSETGWNIQYFGAGTRLSVL.

The chain joins TRBV11-3 to TRBJ2-3; D is uncertain. Trimming removed 1 base at V and 0 bases at J, with 8 bases between. The CDR3 is 15 residues long. Germline values: CDR1 SGHNT, CDR2 YENEEA. The CDR3, as DNA: TGTGCCAGCAGCTTAGGTTTTCTTAGCACAGATACGCAGTATTTT. It is translated as CASSLGFLSTDTQYF.

This chain connects TRBV10-1 to TRBJ1-2; D call uncertain. V shed 8 bases and J shed 6 bases, with 10 bases lying between them. This CDR3 region has 11 residues. Germline assignment: CDR1 WNHNN and CDR2 SYGVQD (reference sequence). CDR3 DNA: TGCGCCAGCGATTTCGGGGATGGCTACACCTTC. Translating it yields CASDFGDGYTF.

The chain uses TRBV7-2 and TRBJ1-2; D ambiguous. Germline V gene lookup returns CDR1 SGHTA and CDR2 FQGNSA. The ends were cut back, 5 bases at V and 6 bases at J, with 16 bases in the middle. The CDR3 has 14 residues. CDR3 amino acids: CASSPSGGWDGYTF. In nucleotides, the CDR3 is TGTGCCAGCAGCCCTTCAGGAGGGTGGGATGGCTACACCTTC.

Here the CDR3 reads CASSFQASYNEQFF. In DNA, the CDR3 is TGTGCCAGCAGCTTTCAAGCTTCCTACAATGAGCAGTTCTTC. V and J are TRBV5-4 and TRBJ2-1; D unclear. This CDR3 is built from 14 residues. Trimming pared 2 bases from V and 1 base from J, leaving 7 bases between. CDR1 and CDR2 (germline): SGHNT, YYREEE (reference sequence).

The rearrangement joins TRBV7-2 to TRBJ2-1, with D perhaps TRBD2 (5 bases). With 1 base removed from V and 5 bases from J, the gap between germline ends came to 9 bases. Germline-derived CDR1 and CDR2 are SGHTA and FQGNSA. The CDR3 is 14 amino acids. The CDR3 DNA sequence: TGTGCCAGCAGCTTAGAATTTAGCGACAATGAGCAGTTCTTC. Translating it yields CASSLEFSDNEQFF.

This chain connects TRBV27 to TRBJ1-2; 9 bases match TRBD1. CDR3 length: 16 residues. From germline, CDR1 is MNHEY and CDR2 SMNVEV (reference sequence). V lost 6 bases to trimming and J lost 4 bases; unmatched junction nucleotides: 12. The CDR3 sequence is CASRGTGTGLIYGYTF. The CDR3 coding sequence is TGTGCCAGCAGAGGGACCGGGACAGGGTTAATCTATGGCTACACCTTC.

The chain carries TRBV7-2 and TRBJ1-5; possibly TRBD1 for D (6 bases). Per germline, CDR1 SGHTA and CDR2 FQGNSA. Trimming left V 0 bases short and J 1 base short, with 7 bases between. This CDR3 contains 15 residues. The CDR3 DNA is TGTGCCAGCAGCTTAGCCCAGGGGAGCAATCAGCCCCAGCATTTT. Its protein product is CASSLAQGSNQPQHF.

This clone is a singleton in its sample. The V gene is TRBV5-1, the J gene TRBJ1-2, with D unresolved. Germline lookup yields CDR1 SGHRS and CDR2 YFSETQ. This CDR3 is built from 15 residues. The germline V and J ends were trimmed by 0 bases and 7 bases, with 16 bases remaining between them. The CDR3 bases are TGCGCCAGCAGCTTGGCCCTGGCACGAAGAGGTGGCTACACCTTC. As protein: CASSLALARRGGYTF.

This clone showed up just once. The gene calls are TRBV6-1 and TRBJ1-2; D possibly corresponds to TRBD1 (5 bases). The CDR3 contains 14 residues. V lost 3 bases, J lost 4 bases, and 12 bases lay in between. CDR1 MNHNS and CDR2 SASEGT come from the germline V gene. The CDR3 is CASSDRDSSYGYTF. CDR3 nucleotides: TGTGCCAGCAGTGACAGGGATTCTAGCTATGGCTACACCTTC.

The V gene is TRBV6-6, the J gene TRBJ2-1; 9 bases fit TRBD2. In germline, CDR1 is MNHNY, CDR2 SVGAGI (reference sequence). This CDR3 spans 16 amino acids. V shed 0 bases and J 7 bases; nucleotides not matched to a gene: 7. CDR3 sequence reads: CASSYSGRGGRNEQFF. In DNA form, the CDR3 reads TGTGCCAGCAGTTACTCCGGGCGGGGGGGCAGGAATGAGCAGTTCTTC.

The chain links TRBV7-2 to TRBJ2-5, with 11 bases aligning to TRBD2. CDR1 and CDR2 (germline): SGHTA, FQGNSA. J gave up 5 bases and V 7 bases, and 6 bases lay outside the gene matches. The CDR3 is made up of 14 amino acids. CDR3 DNA sequence: TGTGCCAGCACGTTAGCGGGAGGGAGGGAGACCCAGTACTTC. Its translation: CASTLAGGRETQYF.

The chain links TRBV5-1 to TRBJ2-7, with D possibly being TRBD2 (6 bases). Germline CDR1 is SGHRS and CDR2 is YFSETQ. CDR3 size: 16 residues. V gave up 0 bases and J gave up 3 bases, with 16 bases separating them. CDR3: CASSLAPVAAGYEQYV. DNA for the CDR3: TGCGCCAGCAGCTTGGCCCCAGTTGCAGCGGGCTACGAGCAGTACGTC.

The CDR3 nucleotides are TGTGCCACCAGCAGAGGACAGCGAGGCTACGAGCAGTACGTC. It encodes CATSRGQRGYEQYV. The chain links TRBV15 to TRBJ2-7, with a tentative D call TRBD1 (5 bases). The germline V gene encodes CDR1 LNHNV and CDR2 YYDKDF (reference sequence). Trimming cost V 1 base and J 3 bases, with 10 bases left between them. The CDR3 has 14 residues.

The V gene is TRBV5-6, the J gene TRBJ2-3; no definite D call. Germline V gives CDR1 SGHDT, CDR2 YYEEEE. V was pared by 0 bases and J by 0 bases, with 11 bases between. The CDR3 extends over 16 amino acids. The CDR3 sequence: CASSLAGRVSTDTQYF. The CDR3 DNA reads as TGTGCCAGCAGCTTGGCCGGTCGAGTTAGCACAGATACGCAGTATTTT.

The rearrangement joins TRBV5-1 to TRBJ2-2; no firm D call. CDR1 is SGHRS and CDR2 is YFSETQ in the germline V gene. The CDR3 is 14 amino acids. V was shortened by 3 bases and J by 1 base, with 7 bases between the two germline ends. The CDR3 DNA reads TGCGCCAGCAGCTCAAACAGGAACACCGGGGAGCTGTTTTTT. It yields the protein CASSSNRNTGELFF.

The chain uses TRBV3-1 (or the pseudogene TRBV3-2) and TRBJ2-3, with D tentatively TRBD1 (6 bases). The CDR3 is 14 amino acids. Germline V lookup: CDR1 LGHDT, CDR2 YNNKEL (reference sequence). V shed 6 bases and J shed 5 bases, with 15 bases lying between them. The CDR3 sequence is CASRNSGEGDTQYF. In DNA, the CDR3 is TGTGCCAGCAGGAACTCAGGGGAAGGAGATACGCAGTATTTT.

The genes are TRBV21-1 and TRBJ1-1. TRBV21-1 is an annotated pseudogene. This CDR3 contains 16 residues. CDR3 nucleotides: TGTGCCAGCAGCAAACGTCTTCACGGGAGGAACACTGAAGCTTTCTTT. Amino acid sequence: CASSKRLHGRNTEAFF.

The CDR3 sequence: CASSHPGGSGNTEAFF. CDR3 nucleotide sequence: TGCGCCAGCAGCCACCCAGGGGGGTCCGGGAACACTGAAGCTTTCTTT. The chain has TRBV5-1 and TRBJ1-1, with TRBD1 identical over 7 bases. The CDR3 is made up of 16 amino acids. Germline CDR1 reads SGHRS; CDR2 reads YFSETQ. V lost 4 bases to trimming and J lost 1 base; unmatched junction nucleotides: 10.

This chain connects TRBV6-6 to TRBJ2-7, with TRBD2 as a possible D gene (5 bases). CDR1 MNHNY and CDR2 SVGAGI come from the germline V gene (reference sequence). The CDR3 consists of 13 residues. V lost 6 bases and J 3 bases, leaving 12 bases between the germline ends. The CDR3 region is CASRSPGSYEQYV. In nucleotides, the CDR3 is TGTGCCAGCAGGTCCCCGGGGAGCTACGAGCAGTACGTC.

This clone appeared once. The chain uses TRBV18 and TRBJ1-6, with 7 bases matching TRBD1. CDR3 length equals 14 residues. Losses at the gene ends were 2 bases for V and 7 bases for J; bases not matched to a gene: 2. The germline V gene has CDR1 KGHSH and CDR2 LQKENI. For the CDR3, the DNA is TGTGCCAGCTCACCAGAGACAGGGAATTCACCCCTCCACTTT. This translates into CASSPETGNSPLHF.

Only a few counts were recorded for this clone. The CDR3 sequence: CAISETGDQPQHF. Written as DNA, the CDR3 is TGTGCCATCAGTGAGACAGGGGACCAGCCCCAGCATTTT. The chain couples TRBV10-3 to TRBJ1-5; 7 nucleotides line up with TRBD1. The germline CDR1 and CDR2 sequences are ENHRY and SYGVKD. Trimming at V came to 2 bases and at J to 7 bases, leaving 2 bases not matched to a gene. This CDR3 contains 13 residues.